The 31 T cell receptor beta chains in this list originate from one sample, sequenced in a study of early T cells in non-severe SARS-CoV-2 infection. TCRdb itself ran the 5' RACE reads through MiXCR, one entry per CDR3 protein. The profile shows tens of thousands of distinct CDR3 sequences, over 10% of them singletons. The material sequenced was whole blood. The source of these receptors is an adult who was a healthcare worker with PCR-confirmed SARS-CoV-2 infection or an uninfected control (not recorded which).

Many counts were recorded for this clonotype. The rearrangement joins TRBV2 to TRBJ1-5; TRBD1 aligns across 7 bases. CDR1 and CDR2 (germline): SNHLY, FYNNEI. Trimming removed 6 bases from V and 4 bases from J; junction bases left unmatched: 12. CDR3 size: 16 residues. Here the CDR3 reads CASSRAGGGLNQPQHF. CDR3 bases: TGTGCCAGCAGCCGCGCAGGGGGTGGTTTGAATCAGCCCCAGCATTTT.

The CDR3 sequence: CASSLRGENQPQHF. The CDR3 DNA reads TGTGCCAGCAGTTTGAGGGGGGAAAATCAGCCCCAGCATTTT. J is TRBJ1-5 and V is TRBV12-3 or TRBV12-4; TRBD1 might be the D (6 bases). Trimming removed 3 bases from V and 4 bases from J, with 10 bases in between. CDR3 length: 14 amino acids.

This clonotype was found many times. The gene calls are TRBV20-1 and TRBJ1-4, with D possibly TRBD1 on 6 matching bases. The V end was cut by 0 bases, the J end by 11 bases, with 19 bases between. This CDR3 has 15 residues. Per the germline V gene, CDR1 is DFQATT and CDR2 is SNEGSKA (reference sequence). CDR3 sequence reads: CSARDQRGTGRKLFF. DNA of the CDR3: TGCAGTGCTAGAGATCAAAGGGGAACAGGGAGGAAACTGTTTTTT.

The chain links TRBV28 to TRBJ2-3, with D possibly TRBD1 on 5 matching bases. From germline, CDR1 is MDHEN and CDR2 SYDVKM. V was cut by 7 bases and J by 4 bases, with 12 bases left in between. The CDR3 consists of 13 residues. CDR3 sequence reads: CASTPGQADTQYF. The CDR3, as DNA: TGTGCCAGCACCCCAGGGCAGGCAGATACGCAGTATTTT. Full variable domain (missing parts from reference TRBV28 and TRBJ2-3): DVKVTQSSRYLVKRTGEKVFLECVQDMDHENMFWYRQDPGLGLRLIYFSYDVKMKEKGDIPEGYSVSREKKERFSLILESASTNQTSMYLCASTPGQADTQYFGPGTRLTVL.

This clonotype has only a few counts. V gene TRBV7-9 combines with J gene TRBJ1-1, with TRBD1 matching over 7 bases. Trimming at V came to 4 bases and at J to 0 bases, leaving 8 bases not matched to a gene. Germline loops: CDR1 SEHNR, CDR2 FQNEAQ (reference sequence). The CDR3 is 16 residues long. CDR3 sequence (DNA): TGTGCCAGCAGCTCGACAGGGCGGTTCATGAACACTGAAGCTTTCTTT. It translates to CASSSTGRFMNTEAFF.

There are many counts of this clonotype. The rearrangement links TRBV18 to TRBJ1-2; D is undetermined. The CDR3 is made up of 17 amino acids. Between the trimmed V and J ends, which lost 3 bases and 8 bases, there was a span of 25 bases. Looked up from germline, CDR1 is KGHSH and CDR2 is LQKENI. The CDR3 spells CASSPLAYDNGDAGYTF. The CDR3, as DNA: TGTGCCAGCTCACCCCTCGCCTATGACAATGGGGATGCGGGCTACACCTTC.

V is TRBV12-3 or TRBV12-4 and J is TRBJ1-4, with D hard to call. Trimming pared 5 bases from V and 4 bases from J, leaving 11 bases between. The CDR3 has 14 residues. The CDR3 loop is CASSPLSHNEKLFF. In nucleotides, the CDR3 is TGTGCCAGCAGTCCACTCTCACATAATGAAAAACTGTTTTTT.

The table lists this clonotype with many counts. Here the CDR3 reads CASSEETQYF. The CDR3 DNA reads as TGTGCCAGCAGTGAAGAGACCCAGTACTTC. V usage is TRBV25-1 and J usage is TRBJ2-5; unclear D gene. Germline loops: CDR1 MGHDK, CDR2 SYGVNS. This CDR3 region has 10 residues. Trimming shortened V by 2 bases and J by 5 bases, and 0 bases separated the two germline ends.

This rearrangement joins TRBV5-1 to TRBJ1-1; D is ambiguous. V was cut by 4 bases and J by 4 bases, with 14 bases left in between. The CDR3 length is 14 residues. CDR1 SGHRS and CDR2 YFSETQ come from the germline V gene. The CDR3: CASSRDQWSTEAFF. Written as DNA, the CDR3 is TGCGCCAGCAGCAGAGACCAGTGGAGCACTGAAGCTTTCTTT.

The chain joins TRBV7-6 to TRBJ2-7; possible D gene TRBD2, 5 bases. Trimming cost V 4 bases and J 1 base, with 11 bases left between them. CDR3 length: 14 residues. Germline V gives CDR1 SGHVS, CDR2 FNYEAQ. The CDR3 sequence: CASSSHSGSYEQYF. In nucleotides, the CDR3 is TGTGCCAGCAGCTCGCACTCGGGATCCTACGAGCAGTACTTC.

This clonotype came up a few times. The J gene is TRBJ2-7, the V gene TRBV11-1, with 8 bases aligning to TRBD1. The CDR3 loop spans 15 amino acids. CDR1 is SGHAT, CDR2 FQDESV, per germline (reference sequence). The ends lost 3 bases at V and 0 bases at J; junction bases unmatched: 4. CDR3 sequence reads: CASSFAGGRSYEQYF. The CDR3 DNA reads TGTGCCAGCAGCTTTGCAGGGGGCCGCTCCTACGAGCAGTACTTC. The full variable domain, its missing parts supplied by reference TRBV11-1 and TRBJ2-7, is EAEVAQSPRYKITEKSQAVAFWCDPISGHATLYWYRQILGQGPELLVQFQDESVVDDSQLPKDRFSAERLKGVDSTLKIQPAELGDSAMYLCASSFAGGRSYEQYFGPGTRLTVT.

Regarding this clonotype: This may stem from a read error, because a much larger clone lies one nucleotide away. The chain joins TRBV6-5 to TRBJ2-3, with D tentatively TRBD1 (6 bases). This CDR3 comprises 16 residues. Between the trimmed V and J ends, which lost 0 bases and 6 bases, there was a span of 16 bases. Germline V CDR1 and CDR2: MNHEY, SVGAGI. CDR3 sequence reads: CASSYSFSRGFDTQYF. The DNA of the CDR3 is TGTGCCAGCAGTTACTCGTTTAGCAGGGGCTTTGATACGCAGTATTTT.

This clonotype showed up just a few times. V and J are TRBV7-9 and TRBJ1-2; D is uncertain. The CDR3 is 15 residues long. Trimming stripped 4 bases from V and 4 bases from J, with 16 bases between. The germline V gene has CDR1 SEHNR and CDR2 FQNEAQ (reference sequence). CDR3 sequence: CASSSDGSQSYGYTF. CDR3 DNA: TGTGCCAGCAGCTCCGACGGCAGTCAGAGCTATGGCTACACCTTC.

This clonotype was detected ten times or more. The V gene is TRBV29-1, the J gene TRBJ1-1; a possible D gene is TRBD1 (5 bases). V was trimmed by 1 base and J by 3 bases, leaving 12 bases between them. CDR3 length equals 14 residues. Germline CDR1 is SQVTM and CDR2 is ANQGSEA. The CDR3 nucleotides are TGCAGCGTTGAAGTAGGCAGGGCTGACACTGAAGCTTTCTTT. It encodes CSVEVGRADTEAFF.

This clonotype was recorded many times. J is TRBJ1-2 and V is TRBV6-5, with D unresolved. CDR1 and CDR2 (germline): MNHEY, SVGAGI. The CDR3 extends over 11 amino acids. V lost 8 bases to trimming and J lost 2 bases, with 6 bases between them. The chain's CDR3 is CASLSNYGYTF. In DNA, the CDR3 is TGTGCCAGCTTATCCAACTATGGCTACACCTTC.

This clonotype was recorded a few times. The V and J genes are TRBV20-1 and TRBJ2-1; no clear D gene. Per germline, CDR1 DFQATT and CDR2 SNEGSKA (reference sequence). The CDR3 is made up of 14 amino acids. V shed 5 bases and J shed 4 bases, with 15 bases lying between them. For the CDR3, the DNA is TGCAGTGCTCCGAGCACGGATAGGTACAATGAGCAGTTCTTC. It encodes CSAPSTDRYNEQFF.

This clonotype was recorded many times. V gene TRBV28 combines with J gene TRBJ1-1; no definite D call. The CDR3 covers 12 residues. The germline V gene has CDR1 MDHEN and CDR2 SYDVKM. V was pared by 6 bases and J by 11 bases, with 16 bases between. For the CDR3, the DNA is TGTGCCAGCAGCCGACCGCCCGCGGGGGCTTTCTTT. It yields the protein CASSRPPAGAFF.

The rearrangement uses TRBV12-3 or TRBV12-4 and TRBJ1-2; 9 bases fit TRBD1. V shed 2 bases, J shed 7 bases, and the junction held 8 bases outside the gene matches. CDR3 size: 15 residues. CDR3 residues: CASSLRDRAGSGYTF. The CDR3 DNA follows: TGTGCCAGCAGTTTAAGGGACAGGGCCGGCAGTGGCTACACCTTC.

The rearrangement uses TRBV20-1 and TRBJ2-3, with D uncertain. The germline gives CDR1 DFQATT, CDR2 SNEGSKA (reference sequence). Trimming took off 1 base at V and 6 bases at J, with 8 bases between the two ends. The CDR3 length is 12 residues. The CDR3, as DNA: TGCAGTGCTAGAGGCCGTTTCGATACGCAGTATTTT. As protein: CSARGRFDTQYF.

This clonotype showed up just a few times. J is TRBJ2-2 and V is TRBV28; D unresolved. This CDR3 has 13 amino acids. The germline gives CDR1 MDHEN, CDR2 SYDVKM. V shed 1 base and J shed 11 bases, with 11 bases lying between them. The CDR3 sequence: CASSLFGTAELFF. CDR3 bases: TGTGCCAGCAGTTTATTTGGTACGGCCGAGCTGTTTTTT.

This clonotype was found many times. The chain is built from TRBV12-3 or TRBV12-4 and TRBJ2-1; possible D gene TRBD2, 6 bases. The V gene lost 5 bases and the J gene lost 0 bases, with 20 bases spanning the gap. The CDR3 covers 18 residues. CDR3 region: CASSRDRLEGSSYNEQFF. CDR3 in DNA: TGTGCCAGCAGTCGGGACCGACTGGAGGGTAGCTCCTACAATGAGCAGTTCTTC.

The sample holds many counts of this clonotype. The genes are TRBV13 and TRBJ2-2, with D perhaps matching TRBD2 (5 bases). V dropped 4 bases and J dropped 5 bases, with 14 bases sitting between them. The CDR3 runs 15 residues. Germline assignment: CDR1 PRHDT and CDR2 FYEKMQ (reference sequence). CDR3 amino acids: CASSSTYRGTGELFF. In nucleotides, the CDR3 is TGTGCCAGCAGCTCCACTTATCGGGGAACCGGGGAGCTGTTTTTT.

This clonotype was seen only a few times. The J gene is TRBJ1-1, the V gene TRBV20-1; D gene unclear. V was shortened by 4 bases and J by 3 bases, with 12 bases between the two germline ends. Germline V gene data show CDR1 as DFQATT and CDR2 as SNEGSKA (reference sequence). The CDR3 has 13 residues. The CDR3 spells CSATDQRDTEAFF. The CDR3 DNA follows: TGCAGTGCTACCGATCAGAGGGACACTGAAGCTTTCTTT.

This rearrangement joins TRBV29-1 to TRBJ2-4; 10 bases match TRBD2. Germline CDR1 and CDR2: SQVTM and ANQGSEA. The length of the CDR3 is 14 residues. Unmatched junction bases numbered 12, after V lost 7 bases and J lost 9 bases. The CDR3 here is CSAEGLAESTIQYF. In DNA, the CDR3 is TGCAGCGCGGAAGGACTAGCGGAGAGTACCATTCAGTACTTC.

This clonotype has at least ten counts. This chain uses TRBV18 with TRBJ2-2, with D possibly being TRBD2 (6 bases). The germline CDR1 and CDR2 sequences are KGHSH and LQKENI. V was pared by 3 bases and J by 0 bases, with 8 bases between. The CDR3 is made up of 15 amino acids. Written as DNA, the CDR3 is TGTGCCAGCTCACCGGGGGGACCGAACACCGGGGAGCTGTTTTTT. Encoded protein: CASSPGGPNTGELFF. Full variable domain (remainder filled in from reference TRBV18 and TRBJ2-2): NAGVMQNPRHLVRRRGQEARLRCSPMKGHSHVYWYRQLPEEGLKFMVYLQKENIIDESGMPKERFSAEFPKEGPSILRIQQVVRGDSAAYFCASSPGGPNTGELFFGEGSRLTVL.

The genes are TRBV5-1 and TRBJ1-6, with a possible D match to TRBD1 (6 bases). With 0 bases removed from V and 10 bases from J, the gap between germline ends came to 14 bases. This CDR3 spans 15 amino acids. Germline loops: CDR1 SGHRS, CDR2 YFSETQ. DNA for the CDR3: TGCGCCAGCAGCTTGGGACAGGTCGGAGGATCACCCCTCCACTTT. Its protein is CASSLGQVGGSPLHF.

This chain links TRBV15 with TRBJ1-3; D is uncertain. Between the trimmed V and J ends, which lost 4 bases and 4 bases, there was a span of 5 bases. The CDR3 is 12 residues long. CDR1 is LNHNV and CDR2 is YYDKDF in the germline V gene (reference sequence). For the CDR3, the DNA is TGTGCCACCAGCATAGACGGAAACACCATATATTTT. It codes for CATSIDGNTIYF.

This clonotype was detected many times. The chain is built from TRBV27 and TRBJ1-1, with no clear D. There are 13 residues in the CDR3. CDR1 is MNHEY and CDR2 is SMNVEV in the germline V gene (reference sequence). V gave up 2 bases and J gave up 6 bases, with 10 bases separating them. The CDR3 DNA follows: TGTGCCAGCAGTTTAGCTGGAATCCCTGAAGCTTTCTTT. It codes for CASSLAGIPEAFF.

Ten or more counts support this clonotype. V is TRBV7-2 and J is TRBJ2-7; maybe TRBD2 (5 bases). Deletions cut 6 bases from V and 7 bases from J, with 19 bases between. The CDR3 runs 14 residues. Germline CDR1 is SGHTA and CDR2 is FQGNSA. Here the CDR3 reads CASRLAGSTGEQYF. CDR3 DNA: TGTGCCAGCAGGCTAGCAGGATCTACTGGGGAGCAGTACTTC. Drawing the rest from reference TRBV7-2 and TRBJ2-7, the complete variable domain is GAGVSQSPSNKVTEKGKDVELRCDPISGHTALYWYRQSLGQGLEFLIYFQGNSAPDKSGLPSDRFSAERTGGSVSTLTIQRTQQEDSAVYLCASRLAGSTGEQYFGPGTRLTVT.

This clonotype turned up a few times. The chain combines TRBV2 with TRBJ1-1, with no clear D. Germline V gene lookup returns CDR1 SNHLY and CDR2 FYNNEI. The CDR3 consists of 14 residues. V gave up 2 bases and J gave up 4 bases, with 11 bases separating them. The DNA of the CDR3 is TGTGCCAGCAGTGAAACAGCGACTCTCACTGAAGCTTTCTTT. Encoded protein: CASSETATLTEAFF.

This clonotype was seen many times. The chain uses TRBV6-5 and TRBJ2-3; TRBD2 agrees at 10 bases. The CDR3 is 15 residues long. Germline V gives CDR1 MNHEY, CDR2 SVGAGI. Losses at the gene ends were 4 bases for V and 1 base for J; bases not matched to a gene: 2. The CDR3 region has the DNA TGTGCCAGCAGTTTCCTAGCGGGAGGCACAGATACGCAGTATTTT. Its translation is CASSFLAGGTDTQYF.